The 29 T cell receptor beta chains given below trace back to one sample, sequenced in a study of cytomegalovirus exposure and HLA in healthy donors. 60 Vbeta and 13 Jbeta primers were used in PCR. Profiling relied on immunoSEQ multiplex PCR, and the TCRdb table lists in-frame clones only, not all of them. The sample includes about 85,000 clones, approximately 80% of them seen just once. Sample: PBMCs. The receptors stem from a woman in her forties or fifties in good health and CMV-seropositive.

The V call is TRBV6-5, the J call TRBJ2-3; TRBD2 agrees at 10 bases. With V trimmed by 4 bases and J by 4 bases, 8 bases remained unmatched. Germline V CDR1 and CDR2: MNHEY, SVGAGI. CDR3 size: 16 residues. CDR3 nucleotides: TGTGCCAGCAGTTCCCACACACTAGCGGGGCCAGATACGCAGTATTTT. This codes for CASSSHTLAGPDTQYF.

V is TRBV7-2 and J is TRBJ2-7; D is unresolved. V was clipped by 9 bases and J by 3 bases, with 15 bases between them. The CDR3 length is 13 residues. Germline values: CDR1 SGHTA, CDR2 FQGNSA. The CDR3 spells CASNTRMDYEQYF. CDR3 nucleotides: TGTGCCAGTAATACCAGGATGGACTACGAGCAGTACTTC.

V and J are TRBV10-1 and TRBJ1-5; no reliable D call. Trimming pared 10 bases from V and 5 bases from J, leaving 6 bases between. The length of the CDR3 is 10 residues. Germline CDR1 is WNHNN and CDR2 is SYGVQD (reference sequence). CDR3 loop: CAKRDQPQHF. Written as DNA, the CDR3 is TGCGCCAAGAGGGATCAGCCCCAGCATTTT.

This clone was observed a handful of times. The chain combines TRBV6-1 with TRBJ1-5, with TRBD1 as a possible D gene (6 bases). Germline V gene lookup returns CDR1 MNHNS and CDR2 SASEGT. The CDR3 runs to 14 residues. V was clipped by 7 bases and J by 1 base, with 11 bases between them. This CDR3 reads CASTIQGSNQPQHF. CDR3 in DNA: TGTGCCAGCACGATCCAGGGGAGCAATCAGCCCCAGCATTTT.

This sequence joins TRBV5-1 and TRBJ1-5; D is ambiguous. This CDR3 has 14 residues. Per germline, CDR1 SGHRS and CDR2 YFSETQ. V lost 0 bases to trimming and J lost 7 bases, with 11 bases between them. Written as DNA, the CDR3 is TGCGCCAGCAGCTTGGACGGAGGGAGCCAGCCCCAGCATTTT. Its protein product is CASSLDGGSQPQHF.

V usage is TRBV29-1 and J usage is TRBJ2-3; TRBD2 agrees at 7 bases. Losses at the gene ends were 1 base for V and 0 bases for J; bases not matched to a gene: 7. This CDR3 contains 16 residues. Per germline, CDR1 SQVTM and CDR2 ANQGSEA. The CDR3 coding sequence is TGCAGCGTTGAAGGGGCAAGCGGGGCTAGCACAGATACGCAGTATTTT. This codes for CSVEGASGASTDTQYF.

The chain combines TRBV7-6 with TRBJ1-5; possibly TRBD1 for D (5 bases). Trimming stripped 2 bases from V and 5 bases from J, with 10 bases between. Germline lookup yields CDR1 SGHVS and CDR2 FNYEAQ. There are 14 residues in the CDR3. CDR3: CASSLRGGDQPQHF. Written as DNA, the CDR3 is TGTGCCAGCAGCTTAAGGGGAGGGGATCAGCCCCAGCATTTT.

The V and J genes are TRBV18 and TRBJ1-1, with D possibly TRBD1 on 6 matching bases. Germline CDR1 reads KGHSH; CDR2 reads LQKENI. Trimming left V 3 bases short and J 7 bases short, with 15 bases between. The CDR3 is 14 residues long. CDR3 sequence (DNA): TGTGCCAGCTCACCTCAGCAGGGGATCCTTGAAGCTTTCTTT. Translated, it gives CASSPQQGILEAFF. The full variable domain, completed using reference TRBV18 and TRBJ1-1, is NAGVMQNPRHLVRRRGQEARLRCSPMKGHSHVYWYRQLPEEGLKFMVYLQKENIIDESGMPKERFSAEFPKEGPSILRIQQVVRGDSAAYFCASSPQQGILEAFFGQGTRLTVV.

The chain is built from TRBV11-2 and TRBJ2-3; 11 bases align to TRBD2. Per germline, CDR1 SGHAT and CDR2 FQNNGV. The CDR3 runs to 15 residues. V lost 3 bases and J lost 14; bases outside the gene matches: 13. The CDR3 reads CASSLDTGTSGGRYF. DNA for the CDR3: TGTGCCAGCAGCTTGGATACCGGGACTAGCGGAGGCAGGTATTTT.

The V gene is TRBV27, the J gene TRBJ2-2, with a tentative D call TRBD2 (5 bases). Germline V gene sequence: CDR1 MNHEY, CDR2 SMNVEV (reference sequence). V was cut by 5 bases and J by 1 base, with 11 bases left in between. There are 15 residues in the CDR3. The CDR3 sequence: CASSLTAGNTGELFF. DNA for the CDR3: TGTGCCAGCAGTCTTACCGCGGGGAACACCGGGGAGCTGTTTTTT.

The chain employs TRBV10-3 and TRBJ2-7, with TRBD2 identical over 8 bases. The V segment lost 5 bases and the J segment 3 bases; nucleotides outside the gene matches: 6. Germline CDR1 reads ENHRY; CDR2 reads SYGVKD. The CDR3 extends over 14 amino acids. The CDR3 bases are TGTGCCATCAGTCCGGGACTAGGTGACTACGAGCAGTACGTC. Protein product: CAISPGLGDYEQYV.

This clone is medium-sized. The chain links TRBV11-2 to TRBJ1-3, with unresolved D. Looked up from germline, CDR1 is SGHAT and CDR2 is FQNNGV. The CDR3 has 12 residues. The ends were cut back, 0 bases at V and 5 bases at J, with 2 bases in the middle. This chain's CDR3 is CASSLDRNTIYF. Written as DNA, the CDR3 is TGTGCCAGCAGCTTAGATAGAAACACCATATATTTT.

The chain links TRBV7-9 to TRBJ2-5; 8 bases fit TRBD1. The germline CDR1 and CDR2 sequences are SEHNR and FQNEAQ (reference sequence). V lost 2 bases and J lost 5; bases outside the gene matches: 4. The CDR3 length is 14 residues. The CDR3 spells CASSLQGALETQYF. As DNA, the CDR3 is TGTGCCAGCAGCTTACAGGGGGCTTTGGAGACCCAGTACTTC.

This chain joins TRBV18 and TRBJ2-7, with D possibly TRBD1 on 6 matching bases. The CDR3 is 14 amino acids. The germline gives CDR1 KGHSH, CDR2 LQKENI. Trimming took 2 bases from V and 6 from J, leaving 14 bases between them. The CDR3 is CASSPMTGGGEQYF. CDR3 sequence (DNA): TGTGCCAGCTCACCAATGACAGGTGGGGGCGAGCAGTACTTC. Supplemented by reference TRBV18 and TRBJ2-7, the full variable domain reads NAGVMQNPRHLVRRRGQEARLRCSPMKGHSHVYWYRQLPEEGLKFMVYLQKENIIDESGMPKERFSAEFPKEGPSILRIQQVVRGDSAAYFCASSPMTGGGEQYFGPGTRLTVT.

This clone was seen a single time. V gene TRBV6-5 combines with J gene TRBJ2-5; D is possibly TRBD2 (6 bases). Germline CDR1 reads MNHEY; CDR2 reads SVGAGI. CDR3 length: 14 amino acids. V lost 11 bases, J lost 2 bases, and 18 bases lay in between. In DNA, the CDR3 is TGTGCCGTGACACAAATTAGCGGACAAGAGACCCAGTACTTC. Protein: CAVTQISGQETQYF.

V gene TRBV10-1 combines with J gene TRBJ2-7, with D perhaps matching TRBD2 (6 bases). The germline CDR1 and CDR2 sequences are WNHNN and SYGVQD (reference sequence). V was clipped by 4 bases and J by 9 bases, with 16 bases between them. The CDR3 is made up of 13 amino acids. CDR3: CASSAGWFSGQYF. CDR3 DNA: TGCGCCAGCAGTGCAGGGTGGTTTAGCGGGCAGTACTTC.

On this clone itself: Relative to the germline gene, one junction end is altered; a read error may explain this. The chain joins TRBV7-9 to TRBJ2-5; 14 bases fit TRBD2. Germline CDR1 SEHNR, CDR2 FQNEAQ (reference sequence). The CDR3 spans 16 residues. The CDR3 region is CSSSSWTSGRQETQYF. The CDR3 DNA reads TGTTCCAGCAGCTCCTGGACTAGCGGGAGGCAAGAGACCCAGTACTTC.

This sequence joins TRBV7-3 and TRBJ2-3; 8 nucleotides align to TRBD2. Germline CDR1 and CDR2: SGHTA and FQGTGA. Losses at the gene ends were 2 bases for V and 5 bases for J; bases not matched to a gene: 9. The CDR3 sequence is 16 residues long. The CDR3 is CASSLGLAGGRDTQYF. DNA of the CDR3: TGTGCCAGCAGCTTAGGTCTGGCGGGGGGCAGAGATACGCAGTATTTT.

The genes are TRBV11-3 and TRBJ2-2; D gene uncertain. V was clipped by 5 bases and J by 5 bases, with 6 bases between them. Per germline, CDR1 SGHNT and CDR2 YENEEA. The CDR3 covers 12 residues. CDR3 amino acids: CASSKRTGELFF. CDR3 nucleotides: TGTGCCAGCAGCAAACGGACCGGGGAGCTGTTTTTT.

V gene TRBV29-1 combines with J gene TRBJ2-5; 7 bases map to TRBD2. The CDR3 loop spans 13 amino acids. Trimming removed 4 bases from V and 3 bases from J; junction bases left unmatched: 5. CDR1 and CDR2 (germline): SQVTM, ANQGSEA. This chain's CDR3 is CSVGGRAKETQYF. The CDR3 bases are TGCAGCGTTGGGGGGAGGGCCAAAGAGACCCAGTACTTC.

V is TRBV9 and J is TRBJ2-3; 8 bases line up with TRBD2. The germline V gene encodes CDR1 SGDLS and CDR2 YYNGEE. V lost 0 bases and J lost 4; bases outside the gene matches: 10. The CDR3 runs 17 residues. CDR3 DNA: TGTGCCAGCAGCGTAGCTGGTCAGCGGGGGCCCCCAGATACGCAGTATTTT. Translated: CASSVAGQRGPPDTQYF.

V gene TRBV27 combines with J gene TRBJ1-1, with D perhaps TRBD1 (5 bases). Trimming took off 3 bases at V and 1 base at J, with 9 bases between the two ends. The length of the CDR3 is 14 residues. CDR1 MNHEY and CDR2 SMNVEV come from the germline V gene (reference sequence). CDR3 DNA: TGTGCCAGCAGTTTGCTGGGGGGGAACACTGAAGCTTTCTTT. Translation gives CASSLLGGNTEAFF.

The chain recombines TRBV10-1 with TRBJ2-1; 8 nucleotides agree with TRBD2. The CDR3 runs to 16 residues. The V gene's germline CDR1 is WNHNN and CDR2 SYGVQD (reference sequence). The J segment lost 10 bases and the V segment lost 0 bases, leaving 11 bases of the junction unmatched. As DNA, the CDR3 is TGCGCCAGCAGTGAGTCCGGGCCTAGCGGGCCTAGGGAGCAGTTCTTC. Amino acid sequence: CASSESGPSGPREQFF.

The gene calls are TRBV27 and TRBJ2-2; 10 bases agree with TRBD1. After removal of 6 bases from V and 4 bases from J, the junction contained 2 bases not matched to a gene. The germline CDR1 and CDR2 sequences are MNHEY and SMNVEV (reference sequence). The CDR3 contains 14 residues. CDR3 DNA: TGTGCCAGCAGGAGGACAGGGGGCACCGGGGAGCTGTTTTTT. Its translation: CASRRTGGTGELFF.

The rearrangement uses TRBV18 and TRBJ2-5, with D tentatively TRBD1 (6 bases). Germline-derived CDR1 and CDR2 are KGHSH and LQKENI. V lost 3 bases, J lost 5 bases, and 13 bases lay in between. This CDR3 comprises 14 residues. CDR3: CASSPSGVVETQYF. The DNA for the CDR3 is TGTGCCAGCTCACCCTCAGGGGTTGTGGAGACCCAGTACTTC.

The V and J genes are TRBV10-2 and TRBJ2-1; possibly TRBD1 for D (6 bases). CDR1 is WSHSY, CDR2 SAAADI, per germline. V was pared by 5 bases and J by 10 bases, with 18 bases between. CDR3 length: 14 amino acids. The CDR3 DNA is TGCGCCAGCAGTCGTGGGGGCCATCCCAACGAGCAGTTCTTC. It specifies CASSRGGHPNEQFF.

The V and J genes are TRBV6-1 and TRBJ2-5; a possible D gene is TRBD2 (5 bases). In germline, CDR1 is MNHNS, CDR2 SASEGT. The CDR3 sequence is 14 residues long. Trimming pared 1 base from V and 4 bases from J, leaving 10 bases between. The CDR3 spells CASSEEQRVETQYF. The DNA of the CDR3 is TGTGCCAGCAGTGAAGAGCAGAGGGTAGAGACCCAGTACTTC.

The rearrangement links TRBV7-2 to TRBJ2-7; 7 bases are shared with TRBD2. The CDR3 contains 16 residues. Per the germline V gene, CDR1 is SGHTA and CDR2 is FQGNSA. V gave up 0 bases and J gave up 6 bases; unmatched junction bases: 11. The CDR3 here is CASSLACGLVNGEQYV. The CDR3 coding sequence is TGTGCCAGCAGCTTAGCGTGCGGACTAGTTAATGGCGAGCAGTACGTC.

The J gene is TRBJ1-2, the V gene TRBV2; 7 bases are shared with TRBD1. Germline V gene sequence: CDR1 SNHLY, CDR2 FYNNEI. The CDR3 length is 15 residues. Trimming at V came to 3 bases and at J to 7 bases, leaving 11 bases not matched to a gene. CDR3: CASSDSRQGLGGYTF. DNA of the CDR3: TGTGCCAGCAGTGATTCGAGACAGGGTCTGGGTGGCTACACCTTC.